The clone carrying this T cell receptor beta chain was seen a few times. Its antigen is unknown. This record comes from a study of T cell responses to AZD1222 COVID-19 vaccine. Study-level points and caveats: Of spike-specific TCRs, nearly half reportedly target regions left unmutated in variants.

Profiled with immunoSEQ multiplex PCR; TCRdb holds only in-frame clones, not every one. Seen here are roughly 20,000 clones, approximately 82% observed once, and the top ten hold approximately 45%. The TCR comes from an adult in good health. This material consisted of peripheral blood, taken on day 0 of AZD1222 vaccination.

CDR3 in DNA: TGTGCCAGCAGCCTGACAGTCTCCTACGAGCAGTACTTC. This codes for CASSLTVSYEQYF. The V and J genes are TRBV12-3 or TRBV12-4 and TRBJ2-7; tentatively, D is TRBD1 (5 bases). The CDR3 has 13 residues. Trimming shortened V by 6 bases and J by 0 bases, and 9 bases separated the two germline ends.